These 26 T cell receptor beta chains came from one sample sequenced in a study of cytomegalovirus exposure and HLA in healthy donors. Only in-frame clones appear in the TCRdb table, and some are missing; sequencing was by immunoSEQ multiplex PCR. This sample carries some 99,000 clones, about 90% of them seen once, and the ten largest clones take roughly 2.1%. Sequencing used PBMCs. The receptors stem from a woman aged 18-29 years in good health and CMV-seronegative.

The J gene is TRBJ1-1, the V gene TRBV7-6; D ambiguous. Germline CDR1 SGHVS, CDR2 FNYEAQ. The CDR3 runs to 14 residues. Between the trimmed V and J ends, which lost 7 bases and 1 base, there was a span of 13 bases. This chain's CDR3 is CASTPGGGNTEAFF. CDR3 sequence (DNA): TGTGCCAGCACCCCGGGAGGCGGGAACACTGAAGCTTTCTTT.

This clone was seen a few times. The CDR3: CASSGGQGGPYEQYF. As DNA, the CDR3 is TGTGCCAGCAGCGGGGGACAGGGTGGCCCCTACGAGCAGTACTTC. The rearrangement uses TRBV7-9 and TRBJ2-7; TRBD1 matches 9 bases. Germline lookup yields CDR1 SEHNR and CDR2 FQNEAQ (reference sequence). The CDR3 loop spans 15 amino acids. V shed 5 bases, J shed 2 bases, and the junction held 7 bases outside the gene matches.

This chain uses TRBV28 with TRBJ2-7; unclear D gene. Trimming removed 1 base from V and 1 base from J, with 14 bases in between. Looked up from germline, CDR1 is MDHEN and CDR2 is SYDVKM. The CDR3 consists of 16 residues. The CDR3 DNA sequence: TGTGCCAGCAGTTTATATCCGTTAGCTTTTTCCTACGAGCAGTACTTC. Amino acid sequence: CASSLYPLAFSYEQYF.

The chain employs TRBV15 and TRBJ2-7; D unresolved. V lost 0 bases to trimming and J lost 2 bases, with 11 bases between them. Germline loops: CDR1 LNHNV, CDR2 YYDKDF (reference sequence). The CDR3 is 15 amino acids. The chain's CDR3 is CATSREAEIPYEQYF. The CDR3 DNA sequence: TGTGCCACCAGCAGAGAGGCAGAAATCCCCTACGAGCAGTACTTC.

The chain recombines TRBV6-1 with TRBJ2-3; 8 nucleotides match TRBD2. Germline trimming cut 7 bases from V and 4 bases from J; bases unmatched to any gene: 10. The CDR3 loop spans 15 amino acids. Germline lookup yields CDR1 MNHNS and CDR2 SASEGT. The CDR3 loop is CASKWAASGSDTQYF. For the CDR3, the DNA is TGTGCCAGCAAGTGGGCGGCTAGCGGGTCAGATACGCAGTATTTT.

Details on this clone: This CDR3 is also generated by other DNA sequences in the sample. The rearrangement joins TRBV9 to TRBJ1-2; D gene uncertain. V lost 2 bases, J lost 2 bases, and 7 bases lay in between. The germline CDR1 and CDR2 sequences are SGDLS and YYNGEE. CDR3 length: 13 residues. CDR3 nucleotide sequence: TGTGCCAGCAGCGTGGACTCCAACTATGGCTACACCTTC. Residues: CASSVDSNYGYTF.

This clone was counted a few times. CDR3 DNA sequence: TGTGCCAGCCCTCCACGGACTTTGTGTAATTCACCCCTCCACTTT. Its protein is CASPPRTLCNSPLHF. V usage is TRBV25-1 and J usage is TRBJ1-6; D call uncertain. Trimming cost V 8 bases and J 6 bases, with 17 bases left between them. CDR1 MGHDK and CDR2 SYGVNS come from the germline V gene. The CDR3 runs 15 residues.

This chain joins TRBV11-2 and TRBJ1-5, with a weak D call TRBD1 (6 bases). The CDR3 spans 14 residues. Germline V gene sequence: CDR1 SGHAT, CDR2 FQNNGV. V lost 4 bases to trimming and J lost 5 bases, with 12 bases between them. CDR3 loop: CASSSAGEYQPQHF. The CDR3 DNA follows: TGTGCCAGCAGCTCCGCAGGGGAGTATCAGCCCCAGCATTTT.

V is TRBV5-1 and J is TRBJ2-7; no reliable D call. This CDR3 has 14 amino acids. The germline V gene encodes CDR1 SGHRS and CDR2 YFSETQ. V lost 0 bases to trimming and J lost 2 bases, with 9 bases between them. Here the CDR3 reads CASSLVVSPYEQYF. In DNA, the CDR3 is TGCGCCAGCAGCTTGGTAGTTTCGCCCTACGAGCAGTACTTC. The entire variable domain, with the rest obtained from reference TRBV5-1 and TRBJ2-7, is as follows: KAGVTQTPRYLIKTRGQQVTLSCSPISGHRSVSWYQQTPGQGLQFLFEYFSETQRNKGNFPGRFSGRQFSNSRSEMNVSTLELGDSALYLCASSLVVSPYEQYFGPGTRLTVT.

This rearrangement joins TRBV7-2 to TRBJ2-5; tentatively, D is TRBD2 (6 bases). CDR3 length equals 14 residues. The germline gives CDR1 SGHTA, CDR2 FQGNSA. The V end lost 1 base, the J end lost 2 bases, and 8 bases lay between the germline ends. In nucleotides, the CDR3 is TGTGCCAGCAGCTTAGGGGGGACTCAAGAGACCCAGTACTTC. Translating it yields CASSLGGTQETQYF.

The rearrangement links TRBV30 to TRBJ2-7; 7 positions match TRBD2. J gave up 7 bases and V 1 base, and 10 bases lay outside the gene matches. CDR1 GTSNPN and CDR2 SVGIG come from the germline V gene (reference sequence). There are 14 residues in the CDR3. DNA of the CDR3: TGTGCCTGGAGTGGGGACTACGAACTCCGGGAGCAGTACTTC. Protein product: CAWSGDYELREQYF.

Written as DNA, the CDR3 is TGTGCCAGCAGAAGGACTGAACCCTACGAGCAGTACTTC. Its protein product is CASRRTEPYEQYF. The V gene is TRBV28, the J gene TRBJ2-7, with D maybe TRBD2 (5 bases). Germline CDR1 reads MDHEN; CDR2 reads SYDVKM. This CDR3 comprises 13 residues. V shed 6 bases and J shed 2 bases, with 11 bases lying between them. Full variable domain (rest looked up from reference TRBV28 and TRBJ2-7): DVKVTQSSRYLVKRTGEKVFLECVQDMDHENMFWYRQDPGLGLRLIYFSYDVKMKEKGDIPEGYSVSREKKERFSLILESASTNQTSMYLCASRRTEPYEQYFGPGTRLTVT.

The chain combines TRBV29-1 with TRBJ2-5; D is possibly TRBD1 (6 bases). The V end lost 8 bases, the J end lost 1 base, and 17 bases lay between the germline ends. This CDR3 spans 14 amino acids. CDR1 SQVTM and CDR2 ANQGSEA come from the germline V gene. The CDR3 sequence is CSTSGAGAQETQYF. Written as DNA, the CDR3 is TGCAGCACCTCAGGGGCAGGGGCCCAAGAGACCCAGTACTTC.

The rearrangement uses TRBV9 and TRBJ2-1, with D perhaps matching TRBD2 (5 bases). V was pared by 0 bases and J by 2 bases, with 12 bases between. The CDR3 spans 16 residues. Germline values: CDR1 SGDLS, CDR2 YYNGEE. The CDR3 loop reads CASSVGSGSAYNEQFF. The CDR3, as DNA: TGTGCCAGCAGCGTAGGGTCGGGGTCAGCCTACAATGAGCAGTTCTTC.

The chain combines TRBV6-4 with TRBJ2-1, with 9 bases lining up with TRBD2. The CDR3 is 15 residues long. V was pared by 0 bases and J by 9 bases, with 6 bases of the junction left unmatched. Germline lookup yields CDR1 MRHNA and CDR2 SNTAGT. CDR3 sequence (DNA): TGTGCCAGCAGTGACTCTGGCGGGGGGGCAGGTGAGCAGTTCTTC. This codes for CASSDSGGGAGEQFF.

The V gene is TRBV4-2, the J gene TRBJ2-7; TRBD1 aligns across 11 bases. This CDR3 contains 16 residues. Germline V gene lookup returns CDR1 LGHNA and CDR2 YNFKEQ. V gave up 0 bases and J gave up 4 bases; unmatched junction bases: 5. The CDR3: CASSQETGTGGYEQYF. The DNA for the CDR3 is TGTGCCAGCAGCCAAGAAACCGGGACAGGGGGGTACGAGCAGTACTTC.

This chain connects TRBV10-2 to TRBJ2-7; D ambiguous. Germline V gene data show CDR1 as WSHSY and CDR2 as SAAADI. V was pared by 2 bases and J by 2 bases, with 13 bases between. The CDR3 runs 15 residues. The CDR3 is CASSERVGNPYEQYF. As DNA, the CDR3 is TGCGCCAGCAGTGAGCGGGTCGGCAACCCCTACGAGCAGTACTTC.

The V call is TRBV6-1, the J call TRBJ1-1; D gene ambiguous. Germline CDR1 MNHNS, CDR2 SASEGT. The CDR3 is 14 residues long. Trimming took off 2 bases at V and 7 bases at J, with 14 bases between the two ends. CDR3 sequence (DNA): TGTGCCAGCAGTGAAATCGGGCGGGGTCGTGAAGCTTTCTTT. The encoded protein is CASSEIGRGREAFF.

This clone was observed a handful of times. The CDR3 here is CASSLKGEFSPLHF. The CDR3 DNA is TGCGCCAGCAGCTTGAAAGGGGAATTTTCACCCCTCCACTTT. This chain connects TRBV5-1 to TRBJ1-6; TRBD1 is a possible D gene (5 bases). CDR1 and CDR2 (germline): SGHRS, YFSETQ. With 1 base removed from V and 9 bases from J, the gap between germline ends came to 11 bases. The CDR3 runs to 14 residues.

The genes are TRBV2 and TRBJ1-4; no clear D gene. V dropped 5 bases and J dropped 5 bases, with 9 bases sitting between them. This CDR3 comprises 13 residues. CDR1 and CDR2 (germline): SNHLY, FYNNEI. The CDR3 region has the DNA TGTGCCAGCAGTCCCCGCGAGAATGAAAAACTGTTTTTT. Its translation: CASSPRENEKLFF.

The V call is TRBV30, the J call TRBJ2-3, with D maybe TRBD2 (5 bases). The CDR3 is 12 amino acids. Germline CDR1 is GTSNPN and CDR2 is SVGIG (reference sequence). With 0 bases removed from V and 8 bases from J, the gap between germline ends came to 9 bases. As DNA, the CDR3 is TGTGCCTGGAGTGTTCCCGCGGGTACGCAGTATTTT. Translated: CAWSVPAGTQYF.

The V call is TRBV7-2, the J call TRBJ1-2; 7 bases match TRBD1. The CDR3 has 13 residues. V was clipped by 5 bases and J by 2 bases; unmatched bases: 2. Germline lookup yields CDR1 SGHTA and CDR2 FQGNSA. CDR3 region: CASSQGQNYGYTF. In DNA, the CDR3 is TGTGCCAGCAGCCAGGGACAGAACTATGGCTACACCTTC.

V and J are TRBV7-2 and TRBJ2-5; 7 bases are a match to TRBD2. CDR3 size: 14 residues. Germline CDR1 and CDR2: SGHTA and FQGNSA. V lost 2 bases to trimming and J lost 3 bases; unmatched junction nucleotides: 3. This chain's CDR3 is CASSLRRGKETQYF. CDR3 in DNA: TGTGCCAGCAGCTTACGGCGGGGGAAAGAGACCCAGTACTTC.

The genes are TRBV2 and TRBJ2-7; 8 bases align to TRBD1. V was clipped by 8 bases and J by 2 bases; unmatched bases: 5. The CDR3 consists of 13 residues. Germline V lookup: CDR1 SNHLY, CDR2 FYNNEI. In DNA, the CDR3 is TGTGCCAGCGGTTGGACAGGGCCCTACGAGCAGTACTTC. The encoded protein is CASGWTGPYEQYF.

The chain uses TRBV19 and TRBJ2-2; D gene ambiguous. Germline assignment: CDR1 LNHDA and CDR2 SQIVND (reference sequence). V lost 3 bases, J lost 1 base, and 12 bases lay in between. The CDR3 length is 16 residues. The DNA of the CDR3 is TGTGCCAGTAGTATTCAAGGCAGACAGAACACCGGGGAGCTGTTTTTT. Its translation is CASSIQGRQNTGELFF.

This sequence joins TRBV7-6 and TRBJ2-5, with 10 bases identical to TRBD2. The V gene end was trimmed by 5 bases and the J gene end by 4 bases; junction bases not matched to a gene: 13. Germline CDR1 SGHVS, CDR2 FNYEAQ. There are 17 residues in the CDR3. This CDR3 reads CASSPRLAGVEGETQYF. For the CDR3, the DNA is TGTGCCAGCAGCCCGAGACTAGCGGGCGTTGAGGGAGAGACCCAGTACTTC.